The next 4 T cell receptor beta chains were all read from a single sample in a study of blood T cell repertoires in COVID-19. The assay was immunoSEQ multiplex PCR, and TCRdb's table has in-frame clones only and misses some. The sample contains under 300,000 clones, 89% of which appear only once. The sequencing sample was made of peripheral blood. The source is a woman aged 40 to 49 who had recovered from COVID-19.

On this clone itself: At one of its ends the junction is not consistent with the germline gene, which may arise from a read error. CDR3 sequence (DNA): TGCAGCGTCGAAGAGCGGGAGAGCTCCTACAATGAGCAGTTCTTC. Translating gives CSVEERESSYNEQFF. The chain is built from TRBV29-1 and TRBJ2-1; 8 nucleotides line up with TRBD2. Looked up from germline, CDR1 is SQVTM and CDR2 is ANQGSEA. This CDR3 comprises 15 residues.

The chain links TRBV6-4 to TRBJ2-3; D is unclear. Trimming left V 6 bases short and J 11 bases short, with 21 bases between. Per the germline V gene, CDR1 is MRHNA and CDR2 is SNTAGT. The CDR3 runs 14 residues. The CDR3 DNA follows: TGTGCCAGCAGCCGCTCAAATGGGCCCGACATGCAGTATTTT. Encoded protein: CASSRSNGPDMQYF.

A single count supports this clone. The rearrangement uses TRBV5-1 and TRBJ2-3; 11 nucleotides line up with TRBD2. This CDR3 region has 16 residues. J was trimmed by 4 bases and V by 4 bases; bases with no gene match: 8. The V gene's germline CDR1 is SGHRS and CDR2 YFSETQ. The CDR3 reads CASSPQLAGAADTQYF. For the CDR3, the DNA is TGCGCCAGCAGCCCCCAACTAGCGGGAGCCGCAGATACGCAGTATTTT.

This chain links TRBV5-1 with TRBJ1-5; 7 nucleotides match TRBD1. V shed 0 bases, J shed 6 bases, and the junction held 6 bases outside the gene matches. The germline CDR1 and CDR2 sequences are SGHRS and YFSETQ. The CDR3 runs 15 residues. The DNA for the CDR3 is TGCGCCAGCAGCTTGGACAGGGGACAAGGTCAGCCCCAGCATTTT. This codes for CASSLDRGQGQPQHF.